The TCR beta chain described here comes from a study of low-dose radiotherapy and immunotherapy resistance in tumors. The table lists this clonotype with many counts. The CDR3 sequence is 16 residues long. Trimming removed 4 bases from V and 0 bases from J, with 16 bases in between. CDR1 and CDR2 from the germline V gene are MNHEY and SMNVEV (reference sequence). The time point denotes: before trial treatment. In the RACIN dose-escalation trial, donors got nivolumab plus ipilimumab with aspirin, cyclophosphamide and radiotherapy. With TRAV- and TRBV-specific primers, first-strand cDNA was made, covering the alpha and beta chains. Both a constant-region primer and a V-primer adapter served to amplify TCRs across 15 to 25 PCR cycles. TCRdb called the reads again in MiXCR, with one record for every CDR3 protein. Of more than 50,000 distinct CDR3 sequences listed, more than 25% are singletons.

This rearrangement joins TRBV27 to TRBJ2-7; D is uncertain. This clonotype was sampled from a male donor with rectosigmoid adenocarcinoma. Material: PBMCs, obtained before treatment. CDR3 sequence reads: CASSSVRKLFSYEQYF. CDR3 nucleotides: TGTGCCAGCAGTTCTGTACGGAAACTTTTCTCCTACGAGCAGTACTTC.